Below, 21 T cell receptor beta chains from the same sample are listed, as sequenced in a study of T cells in Graves' hyperthyroidism and ophthalmopathy. It was RNA transcripts that yielded the amplified TCR beta CDR3 regions. Researchers ran a first-round RT-PCR on the TCR CDR3 using the HTBI primer set. TCRdb used MiXCR to reprocess the multiplex PCR reads, holding one entry per CDR3 protein. The sample contains a few hundred thousand distinct CDR3 sequences, roughly 50% of which appear only once. The sample consisted of peripheral blood or thyroid tissue (not recorded which). These TCRs come from a young woman with Graves' hyperthyroidism.

This clonotype came up a few times. J is TRBJ1-6 and V is TRBV7-2; tentative D call: TRBD1 (6 bases). V was clipped by 2 bases and J by 8 bases, with 10 bases between them. This CDR3 is built from 14 residues. Germline CDR1 is SGHTA and CDR2 is FQGNSA. The CDR3 coding sequence is TGTGCCAGCAGCTTACCGACAGGATATTCACCCCTCCACTTT. Translating gives CASSLPTGYSPLHF. Based on the CDR3 plus reference TRBV7-2 and TRBJ1-6, the full variable domain is GAGVSQSPSNKVTEKGKDVELRCDPISGHTALYWYRQSLGQGLEFLIYFQGNSAPDKSGLPSDRFSAERTGGSVSTLTIQRTQQEDSAVYLCASSLPTGYSPLHFGNGTRLTVT.

This clonotype occurred many times. The rearrangement uses TRBV7-9 and TRBJ2-7; 9 positions agree with TRBD2. This CDR3 is built from 15 residues. Germline V CDR1 and CDR2: SEHNR, FQNEAQ (reference sequence). V lost 3 bases and J lost 2; bases outside the gene matches: 5. Here the CDR3 reads CASSFAGGSPYEQYF. The DNA of the CDR3 is TGTGCCAGCAGCTTCGCGGGAGGGTCCCCCTACGAGCAGTACTTC.

This chain joins TRBV24-1 and TRBJ1-1; a possible D gene is TRBD1 (5 bases). V gave up 9 bases and J gave up 1 base, with 8 bases separating them. CDR3 length: 12 amino acids. Germline V lookup: CDR1 KGHDR, CDR2 SFDVKD. CDR3 residues: CATATGNTEAFF. Here the CDR3 DNA reads TGTGCCACCGCTACAGGGAACACTGAAGCTTTCTTT.

The chain has TRBV4-1 and TRBJ1-4; D is unresolved. The CDR3 sequence is 14 residues long. Germline V CDR1 and CDR2: MGHRA, YSYEKL. Trimming removed 1 base from V and 8 bases from J, with 11 bases in between. The CDR3 DNA reads as TGCGCCAGCAGCCAAGCGGGAGGCGGGGAAAAACTGTTTTTT. As protein: CASSQAGGGEKLFF.

At least ten counts were recorded for this clonotype. This chain joins TRBV6-1 and TRBJ2-7; 8 bases map to TRBD1. This CDR3 spans 12 amino acids. V was clipped by 8 bases and J by 4 bases; unmatched bases: 4. Germline V gives CDR1 MNHNS, CDR2 SASEGT. CDR3 bases: TGTGCCAGCGAGCAGGGGGCGTACGAGCAGTACTTC. It is translated as CASEQGAYEQYF.

The gene calls are TRBV7-9 and TRBJ2-2; D gene uncertain. CDR1 and CDR2 from the germline V gene are SEHNR and FQNEAQ (reference sequence). Trimming took 6 bases from V and 9 from J, leaving 8 bases between them. The CDR3 is 11 amino acids. CDR3 sequence (DNA): TGTGCCAGCAGTATAACCCGGGAGCTGTTTTTT. Its protein is CASSITRELFF.

The rearrangement joins TRBV27 to TRBJ2-5; D perhaps matches TRBD2 (6 bases). This CDR3 is 15 amino acids long. Per germline, CDR1 MNHEY and CDR2 SMNVEV (reference sequence). Deletions cut 0 bases from V and 4 bases from J, with 12 bases between. Here the CDR3 reads CASSLSGWGGETQYF. As DNA, the CDR3 is TGTGCCAGCAGTTTATCGGGCTGGGGAGGAGAGACCCAGTACTTC.

This clonotype was found a few times. The DNA for the CDR3 is TGTGCCAGTAGTATGCTGGACAGGTCCTACGAGCAGTACTTC. Its protein product is CASSMLDRSYEQYF. The V gene is TRBV19, the J gene TRBJ2-7, with TRBD1 identical over 7 bases. Germline-derived CDR1 and CDR2 are LNHDA and SQIVND (reference sequence). This CDR3 contains 14 residues. After removal of 3 bases from V and 1 base from J, the junction contained 3 bases not matched to a gene.

This clonotype came up a few times. The J gene is TRBJ2-1, the V gene TRBV7-2; the match to TRBD1 covers 9 bases. Unmatched junction bases numbered 8, after V lost 3 bases and J lost 8 bases. CDR1 is SGHTA and CDR2 is FQGNSA in the germline V gene. The length of the CDR3 is 15 residues. The CDR3 spells CASSFDGQGNHEQFF. The CDR3 DNA reads as TGTGCCAGCAGCTTTGACGGACAGGGGAATCATGAGCAGTTCTTC.

The chain combines TRBV6-5 with TRBJ1-6; 7 bases line up with TRBD1. With V trimmed by 6 bases and J by 10 bases, 9 bases remained unmatched. Germline assignment: CDR1 MNHEY and CDR2 SVGAGI. This CDR3 is 14 amino acids long. The CDR3 reads CASSDREQGSPLHF. The CDR3 DNA is TGTGCCAGCAGCGACAGGGAGCAAGGATCACCCCTCCACTTT.

The chain couples TRBV29-1 to TRBJ2-2; D tentatively reads TRBD1 or TRBD2 (5 bases each). Germline V gives CDR1 SQVTM, CDR2 ANQGSEA. The length of the CDR3 is 15 residues. Trimming removed 4 bases at V and 0 bases at J, with 12 bases between. The chain's CDR3 is CSVGLGTANTGELFF. CDR3 coding DNA: TGCAGCGTTGGTCTCGGGACGGCGAACACCGGGGAGCTGTTTTTT.

This sequence joins TRBV5-1 and TRBJ1-2; possible D gene TRBD1, 6 bases. The CDR3 spans 13 residues. Germline V gives CDR1 SGHRS, CDR2 YFSETQ. Trimming took 3 bases from V and 13 from J, leaving 19 bases between them. The CDR3 region has the DNA TGCGCCAGCAGCTGGAGACAGGATGCATCCTCCACCTTC. Protein: CASSWRQDASSTF.

At least ten counts were recorded for this clonotype. As DNA, the CDR3 is TGTGCCAGCAGCTTCTCAGGAAGGGCACGCAGCGAGCAGTACTTC. It specifies CASSFSGRARSEQYF. The chain links TRBV7-9 to TRBJ2-7; unclear D gene. The CDR3 spans 15 residues. Germline V gene data show CDR1 as SEHNR and CDR2 as FQNEAQ (reference sequence). Trimming took off 3 bases at V and 6 bases at J, with 18 bases between the two ends.

As to this clonotype: This may come from a read error, since a much larger clone is one base off. This sequence joins TRBV19 and TRBJ1-5; D gene ambiguous. V was shortened by 4 bases and J by 5 bases, with 12 bases between the two germline ends. This CDR3 has 14 residues. Germline CDR1 and CDR2: LNHDA and SQIVND (reference sequence). The CDR3: CASSKAEADQPQHF. The CDR3 bases are TGTGCCAGTAGTAAAGCGGAGGCTGATCAGCCCCAGCATTTT.

Comments on this clonotype: Since no conserved phenylalanine or tryptophan closes the CDR3, a read error is the likely cause. The chain uses TRBV20-1 and TRBJ1-3, with TRBD1 identical over 10 bases. Trimming took 3 bases from V and 0 from J; bases not matched to a gene: 2. This CDR3 has 15 residues. In germline, CDR1 is DFQATT, CDR2 SNEGSKA (reference sequence). CDR3 region: CSASRTGGSGNTIYA. CDR3 nucleotides: TGCAGTGCTAGCCGGACAGGGGGCTCTGGAAACACCATATATGCT.

Many counts were recorded for this clonotype. The rearrangement links TRBV24-1 to TRBJ2-3; 13 nucleotides agree with TRBD2. The germline V gene has CDR1 KGHDR and CDR2 SFDVKD. With V trimmed by 4 bases and J by 5 bases, 5 bases remained unmatched. This CDR3 has 16 amino acids. CDR3 nucleotide sequence: TGTGCCACCAGTGACCAACGGACTAGCGGGGGAGATACGCAGTATTTT. Its translation is CATSDQRTSGGDTQYF.

The gene calls are TRBV7-9 and TRBJ2-6; TRBD2 is a possible D gene (6 bases). The CDR3 sequence is 17 residues long. CDR1 is SEHNR, CDR2 FQNEAQ, per germline (reference sequence). V was cut by 8 bases and J by 4 bases, with 21 bases left in between. This chain's CDR3 is CASGLGGFTGGANVLTF. The CDR3 DNA follows: TGTGCCAGCGGTCTGGGGGGTTTCACCGGCGGGGCCAACGTCCTGACTTTC.

This clonotype was seen repeatedly, ten times or more. The rearrangement links TRBV3-1 to TRBJ2-5, with a weak D call TRBD2 (6 bases). The CDR3 length is 15 residues. Trimming stripped 0 bases from V and 6 bases from J, with 14 bases between. CDR1 is LGHDT, CDR2 YNNKEL, per germline (reference sequence). CDR3: CASSQDFSGQQTQYF. In DNA, the CDR3 is TGTGCCAGCAGCCAAGATTTCAGCGGGCAACAGACCCAGTACTTC.

The J gene is TRBJ2-6, the V gene TRBV20-1; D possibly matches TRBD1 or TRBD2 (5 bases each). CDR1 and CDR2 from the germline V gene are DFQATT and SNEGSKA (reference sequence). This CDR3 spans 17 amino acids. V lost 6 bases and J lost 2, with 20 bases in between. The CDR3 bases are TGCAGTGCCGCCTCTGGCGAGTTGGGGGCTGGGGCCAACGTCCTGACTTTC. It translates to CSAASGELGAGANVLTF.

The CDR3 sequence: CASSAGPADQENYEQYF. The CDR3 nucleotides read TGTGCCAGCAGCGCTGGTCCTGCGGACCAAGAAAACTACGAGCAGTACTTC. The V and J genes are TRBV7-6 and TRBJ2-7; D not certain. CDR1 and CDR2 from the germline V gene are SGHVS and FNYEAQ. The CDR3 is 17 residues long. Trimming stripped 5 bases from V and 3 bases from J, with 23 bases between. Filled out from reference TRBV7-6 and TRBJ2-7, the complete variable domain reads GAGVSQSPRYKVTKRGQDVALRCDPISGHVSLYWYRQALGQGPEFLTYFNYEAQQDKSGLPNDRFSAERPEGSISTLTIQRTEQRDSAMYRCASSAGPADQENYEQYFGPGTRLTVT.

A remark on this clonotype: A junction end diverges from the germline sequence, so it may reflect a read error. This sequence joins TRBV12-3 or TRBV12-4 and TRBJ2-2, with D perhaps TRBD2 (5 bases). The CDR3 sequence is 14 residues long. The CDR3 sequence is CASSSRLYTGKLFF. The CDR3 DNA sequence: TGTGCCAGCAGTTCTCGACTCTACACCGGGAAGCTGTTTTTT.